This T cell receptor (beta chain) was recovered during a study of glioma-infiltrating T cells. On the study more broadly: Around 1 million peripheral T cells were targeted at about 4.5- to 11-fold coverage.

The CDR3 totals 17 residues. Germline lookup yields CDR1 SGHTS and CDR2 YDEGEE. The iRepertoire nested amplicon-rescue multiplex PCR amplified TCR alpha and beta CDR3s from RNA. Tissue mRNA or PBMC total RNA, 100-400 ng, went into one-step reverse transcription and amplification. TCRdb reprocessed the multiplex PCR reads with MiXCR, giving one entry per CDR3 protein. The sample holds 400,000 or so distinct CDR3 sequences, around 38% seen once. Broader study findings: A blood CDR3 motif signature was depleted in highly divergent patients. Gliomas, especially low-grade, showed above-expected tissue-blood divergence; non-neoplastic patients showed below.

A word on this clonotype: Its antigen is as yet unknown. Its ends do not fully match the called genes, so a read error is possible.

The V gene is TRBV5-8, the J gene TRBJ2-1, with 13 nucleotides matching TRBD2. This receptor was identified in a human donor with low-grade glioma or glioblastoma, undergoing nonglioma brain surgery, or in good health (not recorded which). Specimen: glioma tissue, nonneoplastic brain tissue, or PBMCs (not recorded which). This CDR3 reads CASSAGTSGKSYNEQFF. In DNA, the CDR3 is TGCGCCAGCAGCGCCGGGACTAGCGGGAAGTCCTACAATGAGCAGTTCTTC.